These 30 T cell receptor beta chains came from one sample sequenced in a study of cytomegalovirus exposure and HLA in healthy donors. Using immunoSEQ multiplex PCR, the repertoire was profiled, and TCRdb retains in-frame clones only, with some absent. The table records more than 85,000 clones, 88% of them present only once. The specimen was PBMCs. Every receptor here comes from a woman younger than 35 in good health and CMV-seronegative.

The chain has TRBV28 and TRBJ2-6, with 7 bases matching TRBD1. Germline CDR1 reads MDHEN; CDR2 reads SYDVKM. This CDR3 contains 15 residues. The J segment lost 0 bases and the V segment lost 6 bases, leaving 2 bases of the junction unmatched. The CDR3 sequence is CASSGQASGANVLTF. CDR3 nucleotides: TGTGCCAGCAGCGGACAGGCCTCTGGGGCCAACGTCCTGACTTTC.

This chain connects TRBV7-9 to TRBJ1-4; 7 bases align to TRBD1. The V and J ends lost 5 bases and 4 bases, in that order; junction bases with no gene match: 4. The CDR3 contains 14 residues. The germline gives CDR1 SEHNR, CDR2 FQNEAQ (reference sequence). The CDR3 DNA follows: TGTGCCAGCAGCGAGACAGGGCTTAATGAAAAACTGTTTTTT. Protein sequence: CASSETGLNEKLFF. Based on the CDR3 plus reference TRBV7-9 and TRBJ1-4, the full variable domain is DTGVSQNPRHKITKRGQNVTFRCDPISEHNRLYWYRQTLGQGPEFLTYFQNEAQLEKSRLLSDRFSAERPKGSFSTLEIQRTEQGDSAMYLCASSETGLNEKLFFGSGTQLSVL.

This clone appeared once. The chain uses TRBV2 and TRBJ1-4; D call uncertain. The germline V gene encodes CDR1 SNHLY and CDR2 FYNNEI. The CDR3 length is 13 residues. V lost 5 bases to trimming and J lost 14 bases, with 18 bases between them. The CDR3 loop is CASSRDVLKGLFF. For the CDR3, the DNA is TGTGCCAGCAGTCGGGATGTCCTAAAAGGTCTGTTTTTT.

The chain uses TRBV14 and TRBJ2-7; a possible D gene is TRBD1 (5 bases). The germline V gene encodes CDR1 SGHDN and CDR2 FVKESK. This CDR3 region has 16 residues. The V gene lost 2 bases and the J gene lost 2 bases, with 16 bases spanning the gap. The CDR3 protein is CASSQISPGNTYEQYF. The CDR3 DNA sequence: TGTGCCAGCAGCCAAATCTCGCCAGGGAATACCTACGAGCAGTACTTC. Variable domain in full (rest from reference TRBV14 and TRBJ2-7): EAGVTQFPSHSVIEKGQTVTLRCDPISGHDNLYWYRRVMGKEIKFLLHFVKESKQDESGMPNNRFLAERTGGTYSTLKVQPAELEDSGVYFCASSQISPGNTYEQYFGPGTRLTVT.

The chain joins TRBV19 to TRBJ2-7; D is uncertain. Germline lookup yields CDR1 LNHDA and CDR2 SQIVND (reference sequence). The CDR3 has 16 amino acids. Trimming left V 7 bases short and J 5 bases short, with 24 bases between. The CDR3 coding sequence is TGTGCCAGTACCATGACTGCCCTGGTGGGTTTAGACGAGCAGTACTTC. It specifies CASTMTALVGLDEQYF.

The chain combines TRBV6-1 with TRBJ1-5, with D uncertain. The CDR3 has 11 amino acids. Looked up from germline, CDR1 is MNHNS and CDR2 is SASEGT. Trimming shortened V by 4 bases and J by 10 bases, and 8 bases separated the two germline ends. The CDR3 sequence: CASSGGPPQHF. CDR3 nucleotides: TGTGCCAGCAGTGGCGGGCCTCCCCAGCATTTT.

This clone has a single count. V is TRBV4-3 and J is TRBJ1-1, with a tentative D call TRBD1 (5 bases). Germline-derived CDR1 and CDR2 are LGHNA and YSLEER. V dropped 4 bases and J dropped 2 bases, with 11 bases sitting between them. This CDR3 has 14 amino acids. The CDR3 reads CASSRRGGNTEAFF. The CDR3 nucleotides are TGCGCCAGCAGCCGCCGGGGGGGAAACACTGAAGCTTTCTTT.

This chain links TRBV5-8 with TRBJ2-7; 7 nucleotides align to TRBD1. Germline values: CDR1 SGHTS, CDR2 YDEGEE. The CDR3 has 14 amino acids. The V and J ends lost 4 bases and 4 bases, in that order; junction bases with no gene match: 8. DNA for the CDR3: TGTGCCAGCAGCCTGAAGACAGGGAAGTACGAGCAGTACTTC. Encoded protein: CASSLKTGKYEQYF.

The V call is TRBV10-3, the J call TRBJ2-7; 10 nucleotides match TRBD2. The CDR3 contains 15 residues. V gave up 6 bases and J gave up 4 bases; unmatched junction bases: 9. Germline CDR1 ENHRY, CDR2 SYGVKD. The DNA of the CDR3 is TGTGCCATCAGCGAAAGCGGGGGGGGGCTTTACGAGCAGTACTTC. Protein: CAISESGGGLYEQYF.

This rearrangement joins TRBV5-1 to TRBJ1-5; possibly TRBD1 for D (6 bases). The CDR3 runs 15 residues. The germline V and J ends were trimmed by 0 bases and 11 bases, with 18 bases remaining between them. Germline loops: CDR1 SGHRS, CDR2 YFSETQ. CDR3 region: CASSLGKGHQETQHF. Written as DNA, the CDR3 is TGCGCCAGCAGCTTGGGGAAGGGACACCAGGAGACCCAGCATTTT.

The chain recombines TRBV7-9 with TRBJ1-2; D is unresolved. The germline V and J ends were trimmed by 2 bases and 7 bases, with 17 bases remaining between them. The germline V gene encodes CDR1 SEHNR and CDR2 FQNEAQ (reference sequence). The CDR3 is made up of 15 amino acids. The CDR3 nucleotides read TGTGCCAGCAGCTTAAGCCGATTACTAATTACTGGCTACACCTTC. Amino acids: CASSLSRLLITGYTF.

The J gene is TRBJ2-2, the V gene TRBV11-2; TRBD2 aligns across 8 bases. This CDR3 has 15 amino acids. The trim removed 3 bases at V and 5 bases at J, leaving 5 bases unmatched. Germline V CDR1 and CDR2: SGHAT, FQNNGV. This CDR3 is CASSFYGGGTGELFF. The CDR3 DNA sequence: TGTGCCAGCAGCTTTTACGGGGGGGGGACCGGGGAGCTGTTTTTT.

The CDR3 loop reads CASSPPSTLYTEAFF. CDR3 DNA: TGTGCCAGCTCACCACCCTCTACCCTGTACACTGAAGCTTTCTTT. The chain is built from TRBV18 and TRBJ1-1, with D unclear. The ends were cut back, 0 bases at V and 3 bases at J, with 11 bases in the middle. Germline V lookup: CDR1 KGHSH, CDR2 LQKENI. The CDR3 consists of 15 residues.

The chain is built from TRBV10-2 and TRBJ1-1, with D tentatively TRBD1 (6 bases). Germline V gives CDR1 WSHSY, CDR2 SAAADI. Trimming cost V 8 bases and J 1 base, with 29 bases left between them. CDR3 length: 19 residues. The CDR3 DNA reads TGCGCCAGCGACGGGGCGACAGGAGTAGGTCGAAGGGGGAACACTGAAGCTTTCTTT. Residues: CASDGATGVGRRGNTEAFF.

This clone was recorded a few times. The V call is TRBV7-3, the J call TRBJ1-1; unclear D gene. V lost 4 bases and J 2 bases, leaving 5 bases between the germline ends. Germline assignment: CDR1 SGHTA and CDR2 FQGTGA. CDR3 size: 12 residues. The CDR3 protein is CASSSRNTEAFF. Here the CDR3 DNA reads TGTGCCAGCAGCTCCCGTAACACTGAAGCTTTCTTT.

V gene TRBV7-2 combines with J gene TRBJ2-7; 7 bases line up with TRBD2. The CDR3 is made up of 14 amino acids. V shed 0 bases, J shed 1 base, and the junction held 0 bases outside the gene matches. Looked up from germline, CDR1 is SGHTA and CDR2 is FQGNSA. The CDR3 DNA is TGTGCCAGCAGCTTAGCGGGGGGGTCCTACGAGCAGTACTTC. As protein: CASSLAGGSYEQYF.

The CDR3 sequence: CASTGHNQPQHF. In nucleotides, the CDR3 is TGTGCCAGCACAGGTCACAATCAGCCCCAGCATTTT. The chain carries TRBV6-1 and TRBJ1-5; unclear D gene. The CDR3 totals 12 residues. Trimming left V 7 bases short and J 3 bases short, with 7 bases between. CDR1 is MNHNS and CDR2 is SASEGT in the germline V gene.

For the CDR3, the DNA is TGTGCCAGCAGCGTAGGTCCCATCACAGATACGCAGTATTTT. Its translation: CASSVGPITDTQYF. The chain carries TRBV9 and TRBJ2-3; D ambiguous. CDR1 and CDR2 from the germline V gene are SGDLS and YYNGEE. Deletions cut 0 bases from V and 2 bases from J, with 7 bases between. This CDR3 is built from 14 residues.

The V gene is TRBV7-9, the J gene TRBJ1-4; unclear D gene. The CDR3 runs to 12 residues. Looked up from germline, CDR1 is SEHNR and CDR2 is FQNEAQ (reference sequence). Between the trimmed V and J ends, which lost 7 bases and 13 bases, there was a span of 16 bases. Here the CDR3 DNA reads TGTGCCAGCAATCTAGGCGGGGAGTCACTGTTTTTT. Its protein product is CASNLGGESLFF.

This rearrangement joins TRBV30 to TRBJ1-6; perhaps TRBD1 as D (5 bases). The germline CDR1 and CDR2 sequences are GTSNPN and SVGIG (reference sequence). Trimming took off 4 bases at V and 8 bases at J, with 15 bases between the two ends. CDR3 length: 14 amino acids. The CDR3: CAWIGLGTHSPLHF. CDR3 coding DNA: TGTGCCTGGATTGGACTAGGGACGCATTCACCCCTCCACTTT. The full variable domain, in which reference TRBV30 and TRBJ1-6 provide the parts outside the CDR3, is SQTIHQWPATLVQPVGSPLSLECTVEGTSNPNLYWYRQAAGRGLQLLFYSVGIGQISSEVPQNLSASRPQDRQFILSSKKLLLSDSGFYLCAWIGLGTHSPLHFGNGTRLTVT.

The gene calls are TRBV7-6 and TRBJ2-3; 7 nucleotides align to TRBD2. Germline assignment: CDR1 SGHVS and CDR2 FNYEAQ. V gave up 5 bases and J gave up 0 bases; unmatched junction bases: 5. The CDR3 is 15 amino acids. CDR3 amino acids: CASSRLSGSTDTQYF. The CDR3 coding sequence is TGTGCCAGCAGCCGCCTTAGCGGGAGCACAGATACGCAGTATTTT.

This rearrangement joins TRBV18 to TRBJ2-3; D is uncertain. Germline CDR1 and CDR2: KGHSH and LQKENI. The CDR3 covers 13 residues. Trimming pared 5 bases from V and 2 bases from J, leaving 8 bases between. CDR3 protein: CASSTPPTDTQYF. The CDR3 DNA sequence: TGTGCCAGCTCAACTCCACCCACAGATACGCAGTATTTT. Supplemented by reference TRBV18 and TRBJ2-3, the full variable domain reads NAGVMQNPRHLVRRRGQEARLRCSPMKGHSHVYWYRQLPEEGLKFMVYLQKENIIDESGMPKERFSAEFPKEGPSILRIQQVVRGDSAAYFCASSTPPTDTQYFGPGTRLTVL.

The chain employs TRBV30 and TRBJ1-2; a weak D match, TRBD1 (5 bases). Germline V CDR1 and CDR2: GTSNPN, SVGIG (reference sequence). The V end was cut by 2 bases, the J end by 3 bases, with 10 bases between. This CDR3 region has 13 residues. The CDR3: CAWSWGEDYGYTF. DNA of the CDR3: TGTGCCTGGAGTTGGGGGGAAGACTATGGCTACACCTTC.

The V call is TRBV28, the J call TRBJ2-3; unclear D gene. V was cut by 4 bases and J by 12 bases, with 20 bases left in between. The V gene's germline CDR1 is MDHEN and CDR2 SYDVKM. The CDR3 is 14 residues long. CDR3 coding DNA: TGTGCCAGCAGTTCTATCTCCATCCCGACACTCCAGTATTTT. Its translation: CASSSISIPTLQYF.

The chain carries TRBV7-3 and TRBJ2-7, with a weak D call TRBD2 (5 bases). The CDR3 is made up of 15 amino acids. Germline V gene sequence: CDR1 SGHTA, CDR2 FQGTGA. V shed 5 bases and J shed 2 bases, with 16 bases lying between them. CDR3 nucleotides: TGTGCCAGCAGCCCGAGGGCTAGTGCTACCTACGAGCAGTACTTC. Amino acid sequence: CASSPRASATYEQYF.

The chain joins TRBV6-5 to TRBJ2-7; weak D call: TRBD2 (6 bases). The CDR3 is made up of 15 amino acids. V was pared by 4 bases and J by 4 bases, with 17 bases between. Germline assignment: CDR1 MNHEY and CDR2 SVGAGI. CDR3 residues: CASSSSGLLMYEQYF. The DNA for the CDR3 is TGTGCCAGCAGTTCCTCGGGACTGTTAATGTACGAGCAGTACTTC.

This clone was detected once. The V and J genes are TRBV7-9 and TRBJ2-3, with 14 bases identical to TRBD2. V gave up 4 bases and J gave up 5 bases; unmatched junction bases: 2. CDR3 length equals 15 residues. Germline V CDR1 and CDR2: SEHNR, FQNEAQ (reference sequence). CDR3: CASSSTSGRVDTQYF. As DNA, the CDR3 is TGTGCCAGCAGCTCGACTAGCGGGAGGGTAGATACGCAGTATTTT.

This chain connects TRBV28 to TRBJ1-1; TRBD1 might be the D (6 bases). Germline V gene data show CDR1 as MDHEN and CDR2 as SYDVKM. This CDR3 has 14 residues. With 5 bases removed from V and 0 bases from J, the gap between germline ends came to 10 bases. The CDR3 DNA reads TGTGCCAGCAGTCCTGGACAGCTGAACACTGAAGCTTTCTTT. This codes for CASSPGQLNTEAFF.

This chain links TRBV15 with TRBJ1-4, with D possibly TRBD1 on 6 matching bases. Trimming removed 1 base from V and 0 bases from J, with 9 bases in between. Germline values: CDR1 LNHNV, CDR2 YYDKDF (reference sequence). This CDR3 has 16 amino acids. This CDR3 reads CATSRGGHATNEKLFF. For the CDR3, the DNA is TGTGCCACCAGCAGAGGGGGACACGCAACTAATGAAAAACTGTTTTTT.

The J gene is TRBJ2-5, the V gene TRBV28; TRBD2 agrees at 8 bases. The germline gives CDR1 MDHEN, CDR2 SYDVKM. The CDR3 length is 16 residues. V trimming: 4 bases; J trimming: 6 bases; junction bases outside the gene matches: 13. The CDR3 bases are TGTGCCAGCAGTTCCGGGAGGGCCGCCGGGAGGCAGACCCAGTACTTC. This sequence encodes CASSSGRAAGRQTQYF.